This TCR beta chain was identified during a study of regulatory T cells in long-lasting Graves disease. Specified time point: persistent/refractory GD, antithyroid drugs over 5 years with positive TRAb. After RNA was extracted from PBMCs, the TCR library was made from it. Sequencing libraries for TCR beta were prepared with iRepertoire HTBI primers and Arm-PCR of CDR3 regions. Using its own MiXCR run on the multiplex PCR reads, TCRdb lists one record per CDR3 protein. The table includes hundreds of thousands of distinct CDR3 sequences, approximately 29% detected once. The CDR3 loop spans 16 amino acids. V shed 5 bases and J 4 bases; nucleotides not matched to a gene: 7. The germline gives CDR1 KGHDR, CDR2 SFDVKD.

Source: peripheral blood mononuclear cells (PBMCs), taken when the disease was refractory, from a patient treated with antithyroid drugs. The rearrangement uses TRBV24-1 and TRBJ1-5, with 10 bases identical to TRBD1. The clonotype was recovered from a female donor with Graves disease. CDR3 residues: CATSGQGARTNQPQHF. The CDR3 DNA reads TGTGCCACCAGTGGACAGGGGGCAAGAACTAATCAGCCCCAGCATTTT.